The 16 T cell receptor beta chains below were found in one sample sequenced in a study of T cell repertoires in cytomegalovirus infection. These receptors' antigens are unknown. TCRdb passed the reads through MiXCR, listing each CDR3 protein once. Here the sample spans 650,000 to 900,000 distinct CDR3 sequences, 25% to 35% being singletons. The sample here was cultured CD8+ T cells from PBMCs, taken from culture after CMV antigen stimulation. These receptors were taken from a human donor in good health (CMV status not recorded). Some clones in this sample may be carry-over from other donors' samples.

This clonotype was picked up many times. The chain employs TRBV7-2 and TRBJ2-2; no reliable D call. Per the germline V gene, CDR1 is SGHTA and CDR2 is FQGNSA. The CDR3 is 13 amino acids. V was clipped by 0 bases and J by 6 bases, with 5 bases between them. In DNA, the CDR3 is TGTGCCAGCAGCTTAGCCTCACCCGGGGAGCTGTTTTTT. Translated, it gives CASSLASPGELFF.

The chain links TRBV19 to TRBJ2-6; D tentatively fits TRBD1 or TRBD2 (6 bases each). The CDR3 runs 17 residues. With 9 bases removed from V and 0 bases from J, the gap between germline ends came to 18 bases. The germline V gene has CDR1 LNHDA and CDR2 SQIVND (reference sequence). In DNA form, the CDR3 reads TGTGCCAGCGGTACGGGGGCCGTTCGCTCTGGGGCCAACGTCCTGACTTTC. As protein: CASGTGAVRSGANVLTF. Using reference TRBV19 and TRBJ2-6 for the parts outside the CDR3, the full variable domain is DGGITQSPKYLFRKEGQNVTLSCEQNLNHDAMYWYRQDPGQGLRLIYYSQIVNDFQKGDIAEGYSVSREKKESFPLTVTSAQKNPTAFYLCASGTGAVRSGANVLTFGAGSRLTVL.

The J gene is TRBJ2-3, the V gene TRBV7-2; D unclear. The V gene lost 1 base and the J gene lost 5 bases, with 7 bases spanning the gap. The germline gives CDR1 SGHTA, CDR2 FQGNSA. CDR3 length equals 13 residues. The CDR3 region is CASSLDHGDTQYF. The CDR3 region has the DNA TGTGCCAGCAGCTTAGATCACGGAGATACGCAGTATTTT.

The V and J genes are TRBV7-2 and TRBJ1-5; D remains ambiguous. Trimming pared 5 bases from V and 4 bases from J, leaving 12 bases between. The germline V gene has CDR1 SGHTA and CDR2 FQGNSA. The CDR3 extends over 14 amino acids. DNA of the CDR3: TGTGCCAGCAGCCGAGCGGCGGGAAATCAGCCCCAGCATTTT. This codes for CASSRAAGNQPQHF.

Many counts were recorded for this clonotype. The rearrangement uses TRBV7-2 and TRBJ2-2; D not certain. V was shortened by 10 bases and J by 0 bases, with 3 bases between the two germline ends. In germline, CDR1 is SGHTA, CDR2 FQGNSA. This CDR3 region has 11 residues. CDR3 bases: TGTGCCACCACGAACACCGGGGAGCTGTTTTTT. Protein product: CATTNTGELFF.

The V call is TRBV19, the J call TRBJ1-5; D might be TRBD1 (6 bases). The CDR3 has 15 amino acids. Trimming cost V 3 bases and J 0 bases, with 9 bases left between them. CDR1 is LNHDA, CDR2 SQIVND, per germline (reference sequence). The CDR3 is CASSIGGPSNQPQHF. The CDR3 DNA sequence: TGTGCCAGTAGTATCGGGGGGCCTAGCAATCAGCCCCAGCATTTT.

This sequence joins TRBV20-1 and TRBJ2-7, with D possibly TRBD2 on 6 matching bases. V was clipped by 5 bases and J by 3 bases, with 14 bases between them. Germline values: CDR1 DFQATT, CDR2 SNEGSKA (reference sequence). This CDR3 contains 13 residues. The CDR3 loop reads CSAVGRNRYEQYV. In DNA, the CDR3 is TGCAGTGCTGTAGGGAGGAACCGCTACGAGCAGTACGTC.

The genes are TRBV28 and TRBJ2-4; a weak D match, TRBD2 (6 bases). Germline V gene sequence: CDR1 MDHEN, CDR2 SYDVKM. Trimming pared 2 bases from V and 5 bases from J, leaving 10 bases between. The CDR3 runs 14 residues. CDR3 DNA: TGTGCCAGCAGTTTAGCGGGGTGGGAAAACATTCAGTACTTC. As protein: CASSLAGWENIQYF.

This clonotype was found a few times. This sequence joins TRBV11-3 and TRBJ1-1; D is unclear. This CDR3 comprises 15 residues. Germline V gives CDR1 SGHNT, CDR2 YENEEA. Trimming left V 0 bases short and J 2 bases short, with 10 bases between. CDR3 coding DNA: TGTGCCAGCAGCTTAGATCGAGGGCCTAACACTGAAGCTTTCTTT. Translated: CASSLDRGPNTEAFF.

This clonotype was observed a few times. J is TRBJ1-2 and V is TRBV6-1; 7 nucleotides agree with TRBD1. Trimming cost V 4 bases and J 4 bases; bases outside gene matches: 12. Germline CDR1 MNHNS, CDR2 SASEGT. This CDR3 has 16 residues. CDR3 protein: CASSATAGTAAYGYTF. CDR3 DNA: TGTGCCAGCAGTGCGACCGCCGGGACAGCAGCCTATGGCTACACCTTC.

This clonotype has at least ten counts. This chain links TRBV7-9 with TRBJ2-5; 13 bases line up with TRBD2. Looked up from germline, CDR1 is SEHNR and CDR2 is FQNEAQ (reference sequence). CDR3 size: 18 residues. Germline trimming cut 4 bases from V and 5 bases from J; bases unmatched to any gene: 13. CDR3 DNA sequence: TGTGCCAGCAGCTGGCCCCGGACTAGCGGGGGCCCGAGGGAGACCCAGTACTTC. Translation gives CASSWPRTSGGPRETQYF. Drawing the rest from reference TRBV7-9 and TRBJ2-5, the complete variable domain is DTGVSQNPRHKITKRGQNVTFRCDPISEHNRLYWYRQTLGQGPEFLTYFQNEAQLEKSRLLSDRFSAERPKGSFSTLEIQRTEQGDSAMYLCASSWPRTSGGPRETQYFGPGTRLLVL.

The V gene is TRBV19, the J gene TRBJ2-1; TRBD2 matches 10 bases. V lost 7 bases, J lost 6 bases, and 12 bases stayed unmatched. Germline CDR1 and CDR2: LNHDA and SQIVND (reference sequence). CDR3 length: 16 residues. The CDR3 protein is CASTQGERGGFNEQFF. The CDR3 DNA reads TGTGCCAGTACTCAAGGGGAGCGGGGGGGCTTCAATGAGCAGTTCTTC.

This chain joins TRBV6-1 and TRBJ2-3; D gene unclear. Germline-derived CDR1 and CDR2 are MNHNS and SASEGT. Trimming shortened V by 3 bases and J by 0 bases, and 19 bases separated the two germline ends. CDR3 length: 18 amino acids. Here the CDR3 reads CASSDFLRSTPSTDTQYF. CDR3 sequence (DNA): TGTGCCAGCAGTGATTTCTTACGATCGACCCCTAGCACAGATACGCAGTATTTT.

The V call is TRBV27, the J call TRBJ1-6; 7 positions match TRBD1. The J segment lost 6 bases and the V segment lost 6 bases, leaving 5 bases of the junction unmatched. This CDR3 is built from 14 residues. CDR1 is MNHEY and CDR2 is SMNVEV in the germline V gene (reference sequence). CDR3 coding DNA: TGTGCCAGCAGACCGGGACAGCCTAATTCACCCCTCCACTTT. Translating gives CASRPGQPNSPLHF.

This clonotype was seen a few times. This chain connects TRBV7-3 to TRBJ2-1; unclear D gene. This CDR3 region has 13 residues. V dropped 2 bases and J dropped 3 bases, with 5 bases sitting between them. Looked up from germline, CDR1 is SGHTA and CDR2 is FQGTGA. This CDR3 is CASSLDIYNEQFF. The CDR3 nucleotides are TGTGCCAGCAGCTTAGACATCTACAATGAGCAGTTCTTC.

This chain connects TRBV9 to TRBJ1-1, with 9 nucleotides matching TRBD1. After removal of 3 bases from V and 4 bases from J, the junction contained 10 bases not matched to a gene. Germline CDR1 is SGDLS and CDR2 is YYNGEE. The CDR3 contains 16 residues. CDR3 protein: CASSAPAGQGFTEAFF. The CDR3 DNA reads as TGTGCCAGCAGCGCCCCAGCGGGACAGGGTTTCACTGAAGCTTTCTTT.